A selection of T cell receptor beta chains follows, all from one sample in a study of OX40 agonist ivuxolimab in advanced cancers. Sequencing was performed with immunoSEQ multiplex PCR; in TCRdb, only in-frame clones are kept and a portion is missing. The sample lists under 85,000 clones; 90% to 95% were seen once. The sample consisted of CD4+ or CD8+ T cells sorted from blood, taken in a trial of the OX40 agonist ivuxolimab. The receptors derive from an adult with an advanced solid tumor such as melanoma, head and neck, liver or kidney cancer. CDR3s include the opening cysteine and the closing phenylalanine or tryptophan. D genes are given only for firm matches. Part of the rows lack a size; the others show once, few, many or a class for expanded clones.

V gene	D gene	J gene	clone size	CDR3 DNA	CDR3 protein
TRBV7-2	-	TRBJ2-7	-	TGTGCCAGCAGCTCCCATTTAGGGGCTCTTTCCTACGAGCAGTACTTC	CASSSHLGALSYEQYF
TRBV30	-	TRBJ2-1	-	TGTGCCTGGAGTGCGGGGGACGTTTACAATGAGCAGTTCTTC	CAWSAGDVYNEQFF
TRBV6-6	TRBD2	TRBJ2-7	-	TGTGCCAGCAGCCCCTCGGGGGGGGACGAGCAGTACTTC	CASSPSGGDEQYF
TRBV7-8	-	TRBJ1-4	-	TGTGCCAGCAGCTTATCTGTAGGCAGGGAGGACGAAAAACTGTTTTTT	CASSLSVGREDEKLFF
TRBV4-1	-	TRBJ1-2	few	TGCGCCAGCAGCCAAGATCGTACCGGGGAGGGGACTTACTATGGCTACACCTTC	CASSQDRTGEGTYYGYTF
TRBV7-7	-	TRBJ2-3	-	TGTGCCAGCAGCTTAGGAGGGTATAGTAGAGAGAGCACAGATACGCAGTATTTT	CASSLGGYSRESTDTQYF
TRBV7-7	-	TRBJ2-3	-	TGTGCTAGCAGCCAAACCTCAGGGCGGGACGTTAGCACAGATACGCAGTATTTT	CASSQTSGRDVSTDTQYF
TRBV7-6	TRBD1	TRBJ2-7	-	TGTGCCAGCAGCCCTGCAGGGGGCGCACCCTACGAGCAGTACTTC	CASSPAGGAPYEQYF
TRBV9	TRBD1	TRBJ2-7	once	TGTGCCAGCAGCCAGACAGGGTCCTACGAGCAGTACTTC	CASSQTGSYEQYF
TRBV7-8	TRBD1	TRBJ1-2	-	TGTGCCAGCAGCCCCTGGGACAGGGTTCACTATGGCTACACCTTC	CASSPWDRVHYGYTF
TRBV6-1	-	TRBJ2-7	-	TGTGCCAGTAGGGTGGACGGAAGCTACGAGCAGTACTTC	CASRVDGSYEQYF
TRBV27	-	TRBJ2-7	-	TGTGCCAGCAGTTTGGACCCCGGAAACTACGAGCAGTACTTC	CASSLDPGNYEQYF
TRBV28	TRBD2	TRBJ2-2	-	TGTGCCAGCAGTTTTCTAGCGGGAGTTTGGAACACCGGGGAGCTGTTTTTT	CASSFLAGVWNTGELFF
TRBV18	TRBD1	TRBJ1-4	once	TGTGCCAGCTCACCCATAGGGACAGCTGTTAATGAAAAACTGTTTTTT	CASSPIGTAVNEKLFF
TRBV4-3	-	TRBJ2-1	-	TGCGCCAGCAGCCAAACTGGACAGTGGAATGAGCAGTTCTTC	CASSQTGQWNEQFF
TRBV11-2	TRBD1	TRBJ2-2	-	TGTGCCAGCAGCCCCAGAGGGACAGCCAACACCGGGGAGCTGTTTTTT	CASSPRGTANTGELFF
TRBV12-5	-	TRBJ2-1	-	TGTGCTAGTGCCCAAAATCTGTCCCCAAATGAGCAGTTCTTC	CASAQNLSPNEQFF
TRBV4-2	TRBD2	TRBJ2-7	-	TGTGCCAGCGGACTCGACTTCAAATCTAGCGGGAGTTGGTACGAGCAGTACTTC	CASGLDFKSSGSWYEQYF
TRBV5-4	-	TRBJ1-1	-	TGTGCCAGCAGCCGATGGGACACCCTGAACACTGAAGCTTTCTTT	CASSRWDTLNTEAFF
TRBV27	-	TRBJ1-1	-	TGTGCCAGCAGTTTCCGGGACAACACTGAAGCTTTCTTT	CASSFRDNTEAFF
TRBV29-1	TRBD1	TRBJ2-3	-	TGCAGCGTTGAAAAAATAGGACAGGGGCCCGAGATAGATACGCAGTATTTT	CSVEKIGQGPEIDTQYF